The 26 T cell receptor beta chains below were found in one sample sequenced in a study of T cell clones after liver transplantation. Sequencing used immunoSEQ multiplex PCR; TCRdb keeps in-frame clones, though not all of them. The data contain about 19,000 clones, approximately 89% of them singletons. The sample consisted of CD8+ T cells from blood, taken before liver transplant. The receptors come from a human donor who received a liver transplant.

This chain joins TRBV7-8 and TRBJ2-3, with 8 bases identical to TRBD2. The CDR3 consists of 15 residues. The J segment lost 0 bases and the V segment lost 6 bases, leaving 5 bases of the junction unmatched. CDR1 and CDR2 (germline): SGHVS, FQNEAQ. The CDR3 sequence: CASSYLAGSTDTQYF. CDR3 nucleotide sequence: TGTGCCAGCAGTTACTTAGCGGGAAGCACAGATACGCAGTATTTT.

The chain links TRBV29-1 to TRBJ2-1, with TRBD2 identical over 12 bases. This CDR3 has 15 amino acids. CDR1 is SQVTM and CDR2 is ANQGSEA in the germline V gene. Unmatched junction bases numbered 10, after V lost 7 bases and J lost 6 bases. CDR3 amino acids: CSAGGASGRANEQFF. CDR3 nucleotides: TGCAGCGCCGGGGGTGCTAGCGGGAGGGCCAATGAGCAGTTCTTC.

V usage is TRBV19 and J usage is TRBJ2-1, with no clear D. The CDR3 totals 12 residues. CDR1 LNHDA and CDR2 SQIVND come from the germline V gene (reference sequence). V was shortened by 3 bases and J by 2 bases, with 2 bases between the two germline ends. CDR3: CASSIPYNEQFF. CDR3 bases: TGTGCCAGTAGTATTCCCTACAATGAGCAGTTCTTC.

The J gene is TRBJ1-1, the V gene TRBV9, with no clear D. The CDR3 consists of 15 residues. Trimming cost V 0 bases and J 5 bases, with 14 bases left between them. Germline V gene lookup returns CDR1 SGDLS and CDR2 YYNGEE. DNA of the CDR3: TGTGCCAGCAGCGTAGGTCGTGCCTCGGGAACTGAAGCTTTCTTT. Translating gives CASSVGRASGTEAFF.

The rearrangement uses TRBV4-3 and TRBJ1-5; no firm D call. The length of the CDR3 is 13 residues. Per germline, CDR1 LGHNA and CDR2 YSLEER. V lost 3 bases and J 3 bases, leaving 6 bases between the germline ends. CDR3 nucleotides: TGCGCCAGCAGCCAGTGGTCCAATCAGCCCCAGCATTTT. Translating it yields CASSQWSNQPQHF.

The rearrangement links TRBV7-9 to TRBJ1-1; D gene uncertain. This CDR3 spans 16 amino acids. Germline V gene data show CDR1 as SEHNR and CDR2 as FQNEAQ (reference sequence). V was shortened by 1 base and J by 0 bases, with 12 bases between the two germline ends. As DNA, the CDR3 is TGTGCCAGCAGCTTAGACGGCAGTTACATGAACACTGAAGCTTTCTTT. Translation gives CASSLDGSYMNTEAFF.

This chain joins TRBV28 and TRBJ1-1; 7 bases are shared with TRBD1. With 3 bases clipped from V and 3 bases from J, the junction kept 4 bases outside the gene matches. This CDR3 region has 14 residues. CDR1 and CDR2 from the germline V gene are MDHEN and SYDVKM. CDR3 sequence: CASSLTGYYTEAFF. For the CDR3, the DNA is TGTGCCAGCAGTTTGACAGGGTACTACACTGAAGCTTTCTTT.

This clone has only a few counts. The germline gene is not matched at one end of the junction; a read error may be the cause. The chain couples TRBV7-9 to TRBJ2-7, with 7 bases that match TRBD2. Germline CDR1 reads SEHNR; CDR2 reads FQNEAQ (reference sequence). CDR3 length: 14 amino acids. The chain's CDR3 is CASSLAASVDEQYF. As DNA, the CDR3 is TGTGCCAGCAGCCTAGCGGCTAGCGTCGACGAGCAGTACTTC. The variable domain in full, completed from reference TRBV7-9 and TRBJ2-7, reads DTGVSQNPRHKITKRGQNVTFRCDPISEHNRLYWYRQTLGQGPEFLTYFQNEAQLEKSRLLSDRFSAERPKGSFSTLEIQRTEQGDSAMYLCASSLAASVDEQYFGPGTRLTVT.

The V call is TRBV29-1, the J call TRBJ2-2; D not certain. Germline V gives CDR1 SQVTM, CDR2 ANQGSEA. The CDR3 sequence is 12 residues long. The V end was cut by 5 bases, the J end by 4 bases, with 8 bases between. This chain's CDR3 is CSVPLSTGELFF. For the CDR3, the DNA is TGCAGCGTTCCTCTCTCCACCGGGGAGCTGTTTTTT.

The V gene is TRBV6-4, the J gene TRBJ2-1; perhaps TRBD2 as D (6 bases). The V end lost 2 bases, the J end lost 0 bases, and 14 bases lay between the germline ends. This CDR3 is 17 amino acids long. Germline-derived CDR1 and CDR2 are MRHNA and SNTAGT. CDR3 residues: CASSDGWGEVSYNEQFF. The CDR3 nucleotides are TGTGCCAGCAGTGACGGATGGGGGGAGGTCTCCTACAATGAGCAGTTCTTC.

The genes are TRBV6-1 and TRBJ1-1; D call uncertain. V lost 3 bases and J lost 4, with 9 bases in between. CDR3 length equals 13 residues. From germline, CDR1 is MNHNS and CDR2 SASEGT. The DNA for the CDR3 is TGTGCCAGCAGTGAGGGCCGGAGCACTGAAGCTTTCTTT. Translation gives CASSEGRSTEAFF.

The gene calls are TRBV6-5 and TRBJ1-2, with 7 nucleotides matching TRBD1. This CDR3 spans 15 amino acids. Germline values: CDR1 MNHEY, CDR2 SVGAGI. V shed 4 bases and J 4 bases; nucleotides not matched to a gene: 9. CDR3 bases: TGTGCCAGCAGTTTAGACAGGGTCCAAATCTATGGCTACACCTTC. Translating gives CASSLDRVQIYGYTF.

The chain carries TRBV5-4 and TRBJ2-2; D assignment may be TRBD1 or TRBD2 (5 bases each). The CDR3 length is 14 residues. Trimming stripped 7 bases from V and 1 base from J, with 11 bases between. Germline CDR1 SGHNT, CDR2 YYREEE (reference sequence). The chain's CDR3 is CASGTMLNTGELFF. In DNA form, the CDR3 reads TGTGCCAGCGGGACGATGTTGAACACCGGGGAGCTGTTTTTT.

Details on this clone: Other DNA sequences from this sample encode an identical CDR3 as well. The chain links TRBV9 to TRBJ2-7; the D gene is possibly TRBD2 (6 bases). Germline V gene lookup returns CDR1 SGDLS and CDR2 YYNGEE. This CDR3 is built from 13 residues. The V end lost 3 bases, the J end lost 5 bases, and 12 bases lay between the germline ends. CDR3 protein: CASSETPGDEQYF. CDR3 in DNA: TGTGCCAGCAGCGAAACCCCGGGGGACGAGCAGTACTTC.

The chain links TRBV27 to TRBJ1-1; D gene uncertain. CDR3 size: 10 residues. CDR1 and CDR2 (germline): MNHEY, SMNVEV (reference sequence). Trimming pared 5 bases from V and 10 bases from J, leaving 8 bases between. This CDR3 is CASSPDGAFF. The CDR3 coding sequence is TGTGCCAGCAGTCCGGACGGAGCTTTCTTT.

This chain joins TRBV11-3 and TRBJ1-2; D gene ambiguous. Trimming took 5 bases from V and 4 from J, leaving 23 bases between them. The germline V gene encodes CDR1 SGHNT and CDR2 YENEEA. The CDR3 is 17 residues long. The CDR3 region is CASSIQSNLGKTYGYTF. The CDR3 nucleotides are TGTGCCAGCAGCATCCAGAGCAATCTCGGAAAGACCTATGGCTACACCTTC. Filled out from reference TRBV11-3 and TRBJ1-2, the complete variable domain reads EAGVVQSPRYKIIEKKQPVAFWCNPISGHNTLYWYLQNLGQGPELLIRYENEEAVDDSQLPKDRFSAERLKGVDSTLKIQPAELGDSAVYLCASSIQSNLGKTYGYTFGSGTRLTVV.

The chain is built from TRBV19 and TRBJ2-1; D might be TRBD2 (7 bases). Trimming removed 6 bases from V and 6 bases from J, with 27 bases in between. The CDR3 runs to 18 residues. Per the germline V gene, CDR1 is LNHDA and CDR2 is SQIVND (reference sequence). The CDR3 DNA reads TGTGCCAGTAGCCTCACACTAACTAGGGGGGGGCCCCTCAATGAGCAGTTCTTC. It yields the protein CASSLTLTRGGPLNEQFF.

Concerning this clone itself: The same CDR3 also results from other DNA sequences found in this sample. CDR3 in DNA: TGCGCCAGCAGCCAAGACTCAAGCGGTTACAATGAGCAGTTCTTC. It is translated as CASSQDSSGYNEQFF. This chain joins TRBV4-1 and TRBJ2-1, with D maybe TRBD2 (5 bases). Trimming pared 0 bases from V and 4 bases from J, leaving 10 bases between. Germline values: CDR1 MGHRA, CDR2 YSYEKL. The CDR3 runs to 15 residues.

The chain carries TRBV10-3 and TRBJ2-1, with 7 bases identical to TRBD2. This CDR3 spans 14 amino acids. Germline assignment: CDR1 ENHRY and CDR2 SYGVKD. V trimming: 2 bases; J trimming: 5 bases; junction bases outside the gene matches: 3. CDR3 sequence (DNA): TGTGCCATCAGTGAGACTAGCGAGGACAATGAGCAGTTCTTC. This translates into CAISETSEDNEQFF.

The chain joins TRBV7-8 to TRBJ2-7; unclear D gene. V was pared by 1 base and J by 1 base, with 17 bases between. The length of the CDR3 is 17 residues. CDR1 is SGHVS and CDR2 is FQNEAQ in the germline V gene. CDR3 in DNA: TGTGCCAGCAGCTTAGTCTTAACCGAGGCCATTTCCTACGAGCAGTACTTC. Amino acid sequence: CASSLVLTEAISYEQYF.

The chain carries TRBV28 and TRBJ2-1, with a tentative D call TRBD2 (6 bases). CDR3 length: 14 amino acids. The ends were cut back, 7 bases at V and 7 bases at J, with 17 bases in the middle. Germline V gene sequence: CDR1 MDHEN, CDR2 SYDVKM. Here the CDR3 reads CASTSGTRPNEQFF. The CDR3 DNA reads TGTGCCAGCACCTCCGGGACTCGGCCAAATGAGCAGTTCTTC.

The V gene is TRBV9, the J gene TRBJ1-1; 10 nucleotides agree with TRBD1. The V gene end was trimmed by 2 bases and the J gene end by 8 bases; junction bases not matched to a gene: 15. Germline loops: CDR1 SGDLS, CDR2 YYNGEE. CDR3 length: 17 residues. The CDR3 loop reads CASSVGGTGAGSGEAFF. The CDR3 coding sequence is TGTGCCAGCAGCGTCGGTGGGACAGGGGCTGGATCAGGGGAAGCTTTCTTT.

The rearrangement joins TRBV27 to TRBJ2-7, with D tentatively TRBD1 (5 bases). CDR1 and CDR2 (germline): MNHEY, SMNVEV (reference sequence). V lost 3 bases, J lost 2 bases, and 11 bases lay in between. CDR3 size: 14 residues. DNA of the CDR3: TGTGCCAGCAGTTTTCTAGACAGTACCTACGAGCAGTACTTC. It encodes CASSFLDSTYEQYF.

Written as DNA, the CDR3 is TGTGCCAGCAGTTACTTGAGCGGGACGGGGAACACTGAAGCTTTCTTT. Translation gives CASSYLSGTGNTEAFF. The chain employs TRBV6-5 and TRBJ1-1; tentative D call: TRBD1 (5 bases). The CDR3 has 16 amino acids. CDR1 MNHEY and CDR2 SVGAGI come from the germline V gene. Trimming cost V 1 base and J 1 base, with 13 bases left between them.

The rearrangement joins TRBV15 to TRBJ2-1; TRBD2 is a possible D gene (6 bases). The CDR3 extends over 16 amino acids. Looked up from germline, CDR1 is LNHNV and CDR2 is YYDKDF (reference sequence). Trimming took 1 base from V and 0 from J, leaving 10 bases between them. CDR3 region: CATSRGGSGSYNEQFF. CDR3 coding DNA: TGTGCCACCAGCAGAGGAGGTAGCGGCTCCTACAATGAGCAGTTCTTC. Supplemented by reference TRBV15 and TRBJ2-1, the full variable domain reads DAMVIQNPRYQVTQFGKPVTLSCSQTLNHNVMYWYQQKSSQAPKLLFHYYDKDFNNEADTPDNFQSRRPNTSFCFLDIRSPGLGDTAMYLCATSRGGSGSYNEQFFGPGTRLTVL.

V usage is TRBV10-2 and J usage is TRBJ2-7; TRBD2 matches 9 bases. CDR3 size: 14 residues. J gave up 4 bases and V 3 bases, and 4 bases lay outside the gene matches. CDR1 WSHSY and CDR2 SAAADI come from the germline V gene. CDR3 in DNA: TGCGCCAGCAGTGACGAGCGGGAGGCGTACGAGCAGTACTTC. Its translation is CASSDEREAYEQYF.